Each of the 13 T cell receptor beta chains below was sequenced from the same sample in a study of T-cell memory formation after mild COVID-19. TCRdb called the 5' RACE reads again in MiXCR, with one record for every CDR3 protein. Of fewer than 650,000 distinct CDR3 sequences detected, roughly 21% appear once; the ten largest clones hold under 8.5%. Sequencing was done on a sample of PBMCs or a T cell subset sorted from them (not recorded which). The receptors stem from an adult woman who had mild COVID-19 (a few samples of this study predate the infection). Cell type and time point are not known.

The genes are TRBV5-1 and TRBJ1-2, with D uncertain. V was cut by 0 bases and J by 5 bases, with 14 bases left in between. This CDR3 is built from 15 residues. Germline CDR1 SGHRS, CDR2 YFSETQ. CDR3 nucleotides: TGCGCCAGCAGCTTGGCCACCGGGCCGGGGTATGGCTACACCTTC. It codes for CASSLATGPGYGYTF.

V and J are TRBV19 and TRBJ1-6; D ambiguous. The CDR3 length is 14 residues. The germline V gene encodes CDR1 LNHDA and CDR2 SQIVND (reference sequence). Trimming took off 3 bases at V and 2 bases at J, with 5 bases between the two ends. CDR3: CASSMEPYNSPLHF. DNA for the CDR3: TGTGCCAGTAGTATGGAGCCCTATAATTCACCCCTCCACTTT.

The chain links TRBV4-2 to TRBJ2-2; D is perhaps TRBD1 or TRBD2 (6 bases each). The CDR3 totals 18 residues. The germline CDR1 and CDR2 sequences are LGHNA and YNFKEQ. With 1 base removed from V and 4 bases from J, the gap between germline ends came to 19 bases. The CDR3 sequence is CASSQAELRGVSTGELFF. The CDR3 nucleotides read TGTGCCAGCAGCCAAGCTGAACTTAGGGGGGTCAGCACCGGGGAGCTGTTTTTT.

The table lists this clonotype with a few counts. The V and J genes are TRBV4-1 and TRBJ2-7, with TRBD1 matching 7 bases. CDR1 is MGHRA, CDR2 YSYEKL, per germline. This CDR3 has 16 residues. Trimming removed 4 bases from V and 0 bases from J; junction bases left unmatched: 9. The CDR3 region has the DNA TGCGCCAGCAGCCCAAAACAGGGGTCGAGCTCCTACGAGCAGTACTTC. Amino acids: CASSPKQGSSSYEQYF.

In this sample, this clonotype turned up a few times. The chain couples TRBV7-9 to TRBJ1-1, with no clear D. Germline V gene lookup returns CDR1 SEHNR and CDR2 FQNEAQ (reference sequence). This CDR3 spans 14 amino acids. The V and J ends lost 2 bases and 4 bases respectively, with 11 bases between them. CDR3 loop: CASSLPSLTTEAFF. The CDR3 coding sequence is TGTGCCAGCAGCTTACCCTCACTAACCACTGAAGCTTTCTTT.

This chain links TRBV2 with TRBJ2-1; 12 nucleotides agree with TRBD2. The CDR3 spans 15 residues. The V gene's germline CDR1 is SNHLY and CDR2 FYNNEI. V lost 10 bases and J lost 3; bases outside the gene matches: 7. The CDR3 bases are TGTGCCACCACCGCGACTAGCGGGGGCTACAATGAGCAGTTCTTC. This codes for CATTATSGGYNEQFF.

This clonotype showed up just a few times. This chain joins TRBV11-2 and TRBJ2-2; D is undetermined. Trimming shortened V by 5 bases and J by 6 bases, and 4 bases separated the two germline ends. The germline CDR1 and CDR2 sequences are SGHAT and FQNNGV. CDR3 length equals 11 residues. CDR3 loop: CASSHPGELFF. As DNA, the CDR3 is TGTGCCAGCAGCCACCCCGGGGAGCTGTTTTTT.

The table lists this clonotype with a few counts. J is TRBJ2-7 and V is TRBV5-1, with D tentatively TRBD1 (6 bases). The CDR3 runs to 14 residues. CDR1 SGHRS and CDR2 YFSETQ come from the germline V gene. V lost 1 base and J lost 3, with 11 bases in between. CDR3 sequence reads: CASSLSDRYYEQYF. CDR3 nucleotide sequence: TGCGCCAGCAGCTTGTCAGACAGGTACTACGAGCAGTACTTC. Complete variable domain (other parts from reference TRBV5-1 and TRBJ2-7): KAGVTQTPRYLIKTRGQQVTLSCSPISGHRSVSWYQQTPGQGLQFLFEYFSETQRNKGNFPGRFSGRQFSNSRSEMNVSTLELGDSALYLCASSLSDRYYEQYFGPGTRLTVT.

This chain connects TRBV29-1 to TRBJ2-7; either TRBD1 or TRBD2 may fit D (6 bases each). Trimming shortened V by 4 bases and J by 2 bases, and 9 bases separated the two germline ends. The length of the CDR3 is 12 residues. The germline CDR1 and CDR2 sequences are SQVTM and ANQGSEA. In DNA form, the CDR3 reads TGCAGCGTTGGCGGGACACCCTACGAGCAGTACTTC. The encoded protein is CSVGGTPYEQYF.

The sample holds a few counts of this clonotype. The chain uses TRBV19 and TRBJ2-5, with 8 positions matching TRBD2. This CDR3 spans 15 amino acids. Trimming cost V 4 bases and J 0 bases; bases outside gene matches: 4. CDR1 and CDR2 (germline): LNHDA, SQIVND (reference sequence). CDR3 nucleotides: TGTGCCAGTAGTAACGTAGCGGGGTACCAAGAGACCCAGTACTTC. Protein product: CASSNVAGYQETQYF.

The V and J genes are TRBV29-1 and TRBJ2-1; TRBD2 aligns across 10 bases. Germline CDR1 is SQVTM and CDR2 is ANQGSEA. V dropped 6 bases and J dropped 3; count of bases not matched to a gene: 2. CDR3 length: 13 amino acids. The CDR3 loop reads CSVGLANYNEQFF. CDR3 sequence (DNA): TGCAGCGTGGGACTAGCGAACTACAATGAGCAGTTCTTC.

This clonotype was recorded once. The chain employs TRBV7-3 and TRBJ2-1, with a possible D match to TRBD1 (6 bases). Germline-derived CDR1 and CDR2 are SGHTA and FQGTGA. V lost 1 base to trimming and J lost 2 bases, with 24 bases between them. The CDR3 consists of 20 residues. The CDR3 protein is CASSLSSRWVTQGTYNEQFF. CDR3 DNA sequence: TGTGCCAGCAGCTTAAGCTCACGGTGGGTTACGCAGGGGACCTACAATGAGCAGTTCTTC. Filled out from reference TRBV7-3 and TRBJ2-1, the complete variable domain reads GAGVSQTPSNKVTEKGKYVELRCDPISGHTALYWYRQSLGQGPEFLIYFQGTGAADDSGLPNDRFFAVRPEGSVSTLKIQRTERGDSAVYLCASSLSSRWVTQGTYNEQFFGPGTRLTVL.

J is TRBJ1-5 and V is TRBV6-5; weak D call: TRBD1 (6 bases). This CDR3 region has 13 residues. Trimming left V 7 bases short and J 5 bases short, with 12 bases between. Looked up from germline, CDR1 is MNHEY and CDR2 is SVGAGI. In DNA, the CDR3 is TGTGCCAGCAAAGGGGGGGCCTATCAGCCCCAGCATTTT. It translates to CASKGGAYQPQHF.